The rows below give T cell receptor beta chains drawn from one sample of a study of neurological immune-mediated disorders. From the 5' RACE reads, TCRdb called clonotypes with MiXCR, one entry per CDR3 protein. Of about 52,000 distinct CDR3 sequences in the sample, 3% to 4.5% were seen once. The source material was PBMCs. These receptors all come from a man in his sixties with multiple sclerosis. Both conserved end residues are trimmed from each CDR3.

TRBJ2-2	TRBV5-6	ASSDGTTRGELF
TRBJ1-2	TRBV7-2	ASSSLQVGGQGN
TRBJ2-1	TRBV20-1	SARDELAGLYNEQF
TRBJ2-7	TRBV28	ASSQEYEQY
TRBJ2-3	TRBV7-2	ASSSSGRAPDTQY
TRBJ2-3	TRBV6-5	ASRAGLGTQY
TRBJ2-2	TRBV6-5	ASVGGPGELF
TRBJ1-2	TRBV9	ASSLEGQSYGYT
TRBJ2-3	TRBV10-1	ASSRTARTDTQY
TRBJ1-2	TRBV5-1	ASTKDESGYT
TRBJ1-6	TRBV5-1	ASSLDQRSSPLH
TRBJ1-1	TRBV4-1	ASSHRRGAVYAEAF
TRBJ2-5	TRBV12-3/TRBV12-4	ASSLALWTAGTQY
TRBJ1-2	TRBV20-1	SARSSYGYT
TRBJ1-4	TRBV20-1	SASLPTGGDNEKLF
TRBJ1-5	TRBV20-1	SAARGQGNRNQPQH
TRBJ1-2	TRBV7-9	ASSLGGATANYGYT
TRBJ2-3	TRBV27	ASSPIKTSRLTDTQY
TRBJ2-7	TRBV20-1	SARGLAGISYEQY
TRBJ2-4	TRBV20-1	SARSGAGDIQY
TRBJ1-6	TRBV18	ASSLDRGYSPLH
TRBJ2-4	TRBV10-3	AISEFEGTRAYIQY
TRBJ1-1	TRBV20-1	SAREVGITEAF
TRBJ1-3	TRBV5-1	ASSSEGSGNTIY
TRBJ1-6	TRBV7-2	ASSLAGLGDSPLN
TRBJ2-1	TRBV5-1	ASSLEGDAYNEQF
TRBJ2-3	TRBV5-1	ASSAQGLADTQY
TRBJ2-7	TRBV18	ASSPFSRTGRSYEQY
TRBJ2-1	TRBV7-9	ASSQNAPTSGSTVSLYNEQF
TRBJ2-7	TRBV29-1	SVEDPGVYEQY
TRBJ2-7	TRBV20-1	SAFNPGLANEQY
TRBJ1-2	TRBV20-1	SARDSLGSNYGYT
TRBJ2-2	TRBV3-1	ASARTGELF
TRBJ2-2	TRBV11-2	ASSRQGVTGELF
TRBJ2-3	TRBV20-1	SARDGRESTDTQY
TRBJ1-2	TRBV10-3	AISESDRDNGYT
TRBJ2-7	TRBV5-6	ASRPSWRVEQY
TRBJ1-5	TRBV6-5	ASSPDGTGNQPQH
TRBJ1-1	TRBV20-1	SANLFSSQGQAF
TRBJ2-3	TRBV20-1	SARWQGPTQY
TRBJ2-3	TRBV20-1	SARTGRGGRTDTQY
TRBJ2-1	TRBV14	ASSQSSYNEQF
TRBJ2-5	TRBV7-9	ASSFQGRGEETQY
TRBJ2-7	TRBV20-1	SARWRWEQY
TRBJ1-1	TRBV30	ALGRGEAF
TRBJ2-1	TRBV20-1	SARDLEGQGDRQF
TRBJ2-7	TRBV7-9	ASSYDSYEQY
TRBJ2-3	TRBV15	ATSRELLGVDTQY
TRBJ2-1	TRBV12-3/TRBV12-4	ASSFERRGRNEQF
TRBJ2-4	TRBV20-1	SAIAGLRNIQY
TRBJ1-5	TRBV20-1	SATPRTNQPQH
TRBJ2-7	TRBV20-1	SASLAGYYEQY
TRBJ1-1	TRBV5-1	ASSFTATLNTEAF
TRBJ2-1	TRBV5-1	ASSLTTSVNEQF
TRBJ2-5	TRBV10-3	DIGTEGETQY